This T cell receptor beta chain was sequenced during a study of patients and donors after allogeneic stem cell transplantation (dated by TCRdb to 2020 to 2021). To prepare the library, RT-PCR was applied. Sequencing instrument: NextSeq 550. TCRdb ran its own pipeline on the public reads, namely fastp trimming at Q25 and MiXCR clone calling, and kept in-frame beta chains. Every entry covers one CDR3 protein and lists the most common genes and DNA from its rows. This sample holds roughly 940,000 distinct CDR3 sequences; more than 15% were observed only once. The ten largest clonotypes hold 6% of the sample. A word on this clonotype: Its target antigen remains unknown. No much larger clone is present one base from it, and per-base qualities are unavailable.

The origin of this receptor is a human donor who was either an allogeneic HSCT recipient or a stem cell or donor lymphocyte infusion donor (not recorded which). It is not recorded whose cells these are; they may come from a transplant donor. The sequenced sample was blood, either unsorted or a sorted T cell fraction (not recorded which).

The bases read TGTGCCACCAGCAGAGTCCCGGCCATAAGACCCTACGAGCAGTACTTC. The translation is CATSRVPAIRPYEQYF. Here the chain combines TRBV15 and TRBJ2-7; there is no confident call for the D gene. From a lookup of the germline V gene (reference sequence), CDR1 and CDR2 are LNHNV and YYDKDF. V loses 1 base of germline sequence and J loses 2 bases, and the interval between the two ends is 15 bases. From cysteine to phenylalanine, the CDR3 is 16 amino acids long. This entry keeps only the CDR3 DNA: 48 bases, framed from base 1.